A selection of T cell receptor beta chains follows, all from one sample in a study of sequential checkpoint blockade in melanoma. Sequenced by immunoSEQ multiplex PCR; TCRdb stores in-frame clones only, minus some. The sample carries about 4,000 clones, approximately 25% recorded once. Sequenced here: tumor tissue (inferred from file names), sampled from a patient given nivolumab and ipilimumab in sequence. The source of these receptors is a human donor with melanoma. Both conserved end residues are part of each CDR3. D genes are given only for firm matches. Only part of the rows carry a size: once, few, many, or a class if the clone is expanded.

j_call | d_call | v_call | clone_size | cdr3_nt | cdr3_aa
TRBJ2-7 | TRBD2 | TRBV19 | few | TGTGCCAGTAGTATAGGTCGGACTAGCGGGACCTACGAGCAGTACTTC | CASSIGRTSGTYEQYF
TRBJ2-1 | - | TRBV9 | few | TGTGCCAGCAGCCTGACCGACAATGAGCAGTTCTTC | CASSLTDNEQFF
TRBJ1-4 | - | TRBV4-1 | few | TGCGCCAGCAGCCAAGGCAACAGGGTTGGGGAAAAACTGTTTTTT | CASSQGNRVGEKLFF
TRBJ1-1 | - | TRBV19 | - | TGTGCCAGTAGTATGCAGCCGAACACTGAAGCTTTCTTT | CASSMQPNTEAFF
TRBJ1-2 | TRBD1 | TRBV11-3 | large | TGTGCCAGCAGGCCTACAGGGGCGGTATATGGCTACACCTTC | CASRPTGAVYGYTF
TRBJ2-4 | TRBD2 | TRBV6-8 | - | TGTGCCAGCAGAGGACTAGCGGCAAACATTCAGTACTTC | CASRGLAANIQYF
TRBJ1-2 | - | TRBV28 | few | TGTGCCAGCAGTTTATGGACTAATCGGGCTGCTACCTTC | CASSLWTNRAATF
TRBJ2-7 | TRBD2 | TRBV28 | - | TGTGCCAGCAGTTTAGGGACTAGCGGACCGAGCTCCTACGAGCAGTACTTC | CASSLGTSGPSSYEQYF
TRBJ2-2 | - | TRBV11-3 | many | TGTGCCAGCAGCTCCGACACTAACACCGGGGAGCTGTTTTTT | CASSSDTNTGELFF
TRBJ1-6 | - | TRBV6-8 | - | TGTGCCAGCAGTGAGGGGAAAGGCGGTGGAGCTAATTCACCCCTCCACTTT | CASSEGKGGGANSPLHF
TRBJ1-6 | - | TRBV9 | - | TGTGCCAGCAAGGAACAGTTAAATTCACCCCTCCACTTT | CASKEQLNSPLHF
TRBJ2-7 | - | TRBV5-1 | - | TGCGCCAGCAGCGCCCGGGACACCTACTACGAGCAGTACTTC | CASSARDTYYEQYF
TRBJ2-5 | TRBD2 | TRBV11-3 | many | TGTGCCAGCAGCTTGGCCAGCGGGGGGGCCGTAGGAGAGACCCAGTACTTC | CASSLASGGAVGETQYF
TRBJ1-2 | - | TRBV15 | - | TGTGCCACCAGCAGAGGCGGACCCGGACAGACTATTGGCTACACCTTC | CATSRGGPGQTIGYTF
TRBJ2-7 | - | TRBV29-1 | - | TGCAGCGTCCCCCAGGGGATCTCCTACGAGCAGTACTTC | CSVPQGISYEQYF
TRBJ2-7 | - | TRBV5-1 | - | TGCGCCAGCAGCTTGGCTCGGGGGGCGCTTGGGGAGCAGTACTTC | CASSLARGALGEQYF
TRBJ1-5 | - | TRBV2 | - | TGTGCCAGCAGGGAACAACAGGGATTGACCCAGCATTTT | CASREQQGLTQHF
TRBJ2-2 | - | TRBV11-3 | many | TGTGCCAGCAGCTTAGGGGCGGAGATGGCCGGGGAGCTGTTTTTT | CASSLGAEMAGELFF
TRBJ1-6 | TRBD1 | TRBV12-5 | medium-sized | TGTGCCAGCACTACAGGGGCGGGTTCACCCCTCCACTTT | CASTTGAGSPLHF
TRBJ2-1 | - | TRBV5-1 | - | TGCGCCAGCAGCTTTGCGAGGGGCTCCTACAATGAGCAGTTCTTC | CASSFARGSYNEQFF
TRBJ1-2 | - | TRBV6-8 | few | TGTGCCAGCAGTGTCCCAAAGGGGCAGGCTCATGGCTACACCTTC | CASSVPKGQAHGYTF
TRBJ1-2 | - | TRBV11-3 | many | TGTGCCAGCAGACCCGGACAGATTAACTATGGCTACACCTTC | CASRPGQINYGYTF
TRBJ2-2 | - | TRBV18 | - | TGTGCCAGCTCACCGTTACAGGGTCGGACCGGGGAGCTGTTTTTT | CASSPLQGRTGELFF
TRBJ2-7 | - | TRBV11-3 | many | TGTGCCAGCAGCCAAGTAGGCAGAGACTACGAGCAGTACTTC | CASSQVGRDYEQYF
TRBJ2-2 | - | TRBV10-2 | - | TGCGCCAGCAGTGAAATTGGAGCGCGTGGTGCGAACACCGGGGAGCTGTTTTTT | CASSEIGARGANTGELFF
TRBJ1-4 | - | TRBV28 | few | TGTGCCAGCAGCCCCGGGCCAACTAATGAAAAACTGTTTTTT | CASSPGPTNEKLFF
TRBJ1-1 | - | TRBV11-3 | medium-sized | TGTGCCAGCAGCTTGGTTTGGGGTATAAGCACTGAAGCTTTCTTT | CASSLVWGISTEAFF
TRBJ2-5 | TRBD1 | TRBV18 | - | TGTGCCAGCTCACGAGATCATAAGACAGGGGTAAAAGAGACCCAGTACTTC | CASSRDHKTGVKETQYF
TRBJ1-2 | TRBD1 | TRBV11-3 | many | TGTGCCAGCAGCCCCCTCGGGACAGTACTCTATGGCTACACCTTC | CASSPLGTVLYGYTF
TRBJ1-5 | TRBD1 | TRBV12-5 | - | TGTGCTAGTGGTTTAGACAGGGGGTATCAGCCCCAGCATTTT | CASGLDRGYQPQHF
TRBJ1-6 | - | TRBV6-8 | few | TGTGCCAGCAGGCGGGGGGCTACCTATAATTCACCCCTCCACTTT | CASRRGATYNSPLHF
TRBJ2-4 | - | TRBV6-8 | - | TGTGCCAGCAGTGAGTTCCGGGACCTCAAAAACATTCAGTACTTC | CASSEFRDLKNIQYF
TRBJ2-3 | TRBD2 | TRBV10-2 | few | TGCGCCAGCAGTGGGGGACTAGAGGGCACAGATACGCAGTATTTT | CASSGGLEGTDTQYF
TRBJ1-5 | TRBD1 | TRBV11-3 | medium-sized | TGTGCCAGCAGCCAACTCGGGGGACAGGGGTTAAATCAGCCCCAGCATTTT | CASSQLGGQGLNQPQHF
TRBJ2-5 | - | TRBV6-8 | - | TGTGCCAGCAGTTATGGGGGGCCGGTGGAGACCCAGTACTTC | CASSYGGPVETQYF
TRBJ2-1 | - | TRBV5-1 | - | TGCGCCAGCAGCACGTACCCCACCAGGGGCAATGAGCAGTTCTTC | CASSTYPTRGNEQFF
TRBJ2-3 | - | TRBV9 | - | TGTGCCAGCAGCGAGTGGCAGGGTAGCACAGATACGCAGTATTTT | CASSEWQGSTDTQYF
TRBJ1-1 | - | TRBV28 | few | TGTGCCAGCAGTCCTCCCCGGGGGCAAAGGGGGACTGAAGCTTTCTTT | CASSPPRGQRGTEAFF
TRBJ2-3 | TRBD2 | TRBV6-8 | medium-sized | TGTGCCAGCAGTTACGCAGCGGGGGGCCTGGATACGCAGTATTTT | CASSYAAGGLDTQYF
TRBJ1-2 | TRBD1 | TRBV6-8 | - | TGTGCCAGCAGGCGGAAACCCCAGGGGGCTAACTATGGCTACACCTTC | CASRRKPQGANYGYTF
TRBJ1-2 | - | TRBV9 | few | TGTGCCAGCAGCGCCCTCCCCGACGCGGGGGCAGAACCTTATGGCTACACCTTC | CASSALPDAGAEPYGYTF
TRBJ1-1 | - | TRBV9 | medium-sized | TGTGCCAGCAGCCTTACTGGGACGAACACTGAAGCTTTCTTT | CASSLTGTNTEAFF
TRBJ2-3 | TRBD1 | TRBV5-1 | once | TGCGCCAGCAGCTTGGGAGGCGGGACAGGGGATACGCAGTATTTT | CASSLGGGTGDTQYF
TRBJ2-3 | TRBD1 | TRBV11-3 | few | TGTGCCAGCAGCTTTAATCGGCCAGGGGGAACAGATACGCAGTATTTT | CASSFNRPGGTDTQYF
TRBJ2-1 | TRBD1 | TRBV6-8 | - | TGTGCCAGCAGTGACTCCGGACAGGGCATCGATGAGCAGTTCTTC | CASSDSGQGIDEQFF